This entry lists 27 T cell receptor beta chains sequenced from one sample in a study of blood T cell repertoires in COVID-19. The assay was immunoSEQ multiplex PCR, and TCRdb's table has in-frame clones only and misses some. The table records about 420,000 clones, 70% to 90% of them present only once. Sample: peripheral blood. The receptors originated from a man between 18 and 35 years old with COVID-19, enrolled during active disease.

This chain connects TRBV25-1 to TRBJ2-5; TRBD2 is a possible D gene (6 bases). This CDR3 has 15 residues. The germline V gene encodes CDR1 MGHDK and CDR2 SYGVNS. The germline V and J ends were trimmed by 1 base and 5 bases, with 14 bases remaining between them. Here the CDR3 DNA reads TGTGCCAGCAGTGAATCCGTAGGGGCGGGGGAGACCCAGTACTTC. Its translation: CASSESVGAGETQYF.

Turning to this clone: Other DNA sequences of this sample code for an identical CDR3. This chain connects TRBV5-4 to TRBJ1-1; TRBD1 is a possible D gene (5 bases). The CDR3 is 14 amino acids. Germline V gives CDR1 SGHNT, CDR2 YYREEE (reference sequence). V was trimmed by 2 bases and J by 1 base, leaving 9 bases between them. CDR3 sequence (DNA): TGTGCCAGCAGCTTTCAGGGTTCGAACACTGAAGCTTTCTTT. Amino acids: CASSFQGSNTEAFF.

CDR3 sequence reads: CASSLGPGDRETQYF. DNA for the CDR3: TGTGCCAGCAGCCTGGGGCCGGGTGACAGGGAGACCCAGTACTTC. The V call is TRBV5-8, the J call TRBJ2-5; a possible D gene is TRBD1 (6 bases). The CDR3 has 15 amino acids. V lost 4 bases and J 5 bases, leaving 18 bases between the germline ends. From germline, CDR1 is SGHTS and CDR2 YDEGEE.

The chain employs TRBV29-1 and TRBJ2-1; 7 bases are shared with TRBD1. The CDR3 has 16 amino acids. V shed 5 bases, J shed 0 bases, and the junction held 10 bases outside the gene matches. Germline CDR1 and CDR2: SQVTM and ANQGSEA. The chain's CDR3 is CSVPPTGRGSYNEQFF. The CDR3 bases are TGCAGCGTTCCTCCGACAGGGAGAGGCTCCTACAATGAGCAGTTCTTC.

The chain joins TRBV15 to TRBJ2-7, with 9 bases aligning to TRBD1. J gave up 5 bases and V 5 bases, and 7 bases lay outside the gene matches. The CDR3 is 14 residues long. Germline V gives CDR1 LNHNV, CDR2 YYDKDF (reference sequence). In DNA form, the CDR3 reads TGTGCCACCAGCGTCCGGACAGGGGAGGACGAGCAGTACTTC. Residues: CATSVRTGEDEQYF.

V and J are TRBV2 and TRBJ1-6; D not resolved. This CDR3 region has 13 residues. The V end was cut by 6 bases, the J end by 9 bases, with 12 bases between. Germline-derived CDR1 and CDR2 are SNHLY and FYNNEI. The CDR3 is CASSREGGSPLHF. The CDR3 nucleotides are TGTGCCAGCAGCCGGGAGGGAGGTTCACCCCTCCACTTT.

This clone was observed once. The rearrangement uses TRBV19 and TRBJ1-2, with D perhaps matching TRBD1 (5 bases). The length of the CDR3 is 15 residues. Trimming took 4 bases from V and 0 from J, leaving 12 bases between them. From germline, CDR1 is LNHDA and CDR2 SQIVND (reference sequence). The CDR3 coding sequence is TGTGCCAGTAGTACCCGACAGAATACTAACTATGGCTACACCTTC. This translates into CASSTRQNTNYGYTF.

J is TRBJ1-3 and V is TRBV4-1; 8 nucleotides agree with TRBD1. This CDR3 has 15 residues. V lost 4 bases, J lost 4 bases, and 6 bases stayed unmatched. Germline V CDR1 and CDR2: MGHRA, YSYEKL. CDR3 in amino acids: CASSPRDRRGNTIYF. CDR3 nucleotide sequence: TGCGCCAGCAGCCCTCGGGACAGGCGGGGAAACACCATATATTTT.

The table lists this clone with a count of one. The rearrangement uses TRBV5-1 and TRBJ2-1, with a possible D match to TRBD2 (6 bases). The CDR3 extends over 14 amino acids. Looked up from germline, CDR1 is SGHRS and CDR2 is YFSETQ. Trimming cost V 4 bases and J 7 bases, with 15 bases left between them. For the CDR3, the DNA is TGCGCCAGCAGCCCATGGGGGGACTGGAATGAGCAGTTCTTC. Its translation: CASSPWGDWNEQFF.

The chain is built from TRBV5-6 and TRBJ1-2; maybe TRBD1 (6 bases). The V end was cut by 4 bases, the J end by 8 bases, with 24 bases between. Germline V lookup: CDR1 SGHDT, CDR2 YYEEEE. The CDR3 totals 16 residues. The chain's CDR3 is CASSPLRGGYLIGYTF. The CDR3 coding sequence is TGTGCCAGCAGCCCACTTCGGGGGGGCTATTTAATCGGCTACACCTTC.

The chain combines TRBV6-5 with TRBJ1-1; D unresolved. The germline gives CDR1 MNHEY, CDR2 SVGAGI. The CDR3 covers 11 residues. With 6 bases removed from V and 11 bases from J, the gap between germline ends came to 13 bases. CDR3 region: CASSPLTGAFF. CDR3 nucleotides: TGTGCCAGCAGCCCCCTAACCGGGGCTTTCTTT.

This chain joins TRBV11-3 and TRBJ1-1, with 8 bases aligning to TRBD1. The CDR3 has 15 amino acids. Unmatched junction bases numbered 3, after V lost 3 bases and J lost 0 bases. Germline CDR1 and CDR2: SGHNT and YENEEA. CDR3 region: CASSFRTGLNTEAFF. The CDR3, as DNA: TGTGCCAGCAGCTTTCGGACAGGGTTGAACACTGAAGCTTTCTTT.

The chain employs TRBV5-5 and TRBJ2-1, with TRBD2 matching over 9 bases. Germline CDR1 reads SGHKS; CDR2 reads YYEKEE (reference sequence). The CDR3 is 16 amino acids. The V segment lost 4 bases and the J segment 3 bases; nucleotides outside the gene matches: 8. The CDR3 is CASSTAGTSYYNEQFF. The CDR3 DNA reads as TGTGCCAGCAGCACTGCCGGGACTAGCTACTACAATGAGCAGTTCTTC.

The chain combines TRBV13 with TRBJ1-1; no clear D. Trimming removed 3 bases at V and 6 bases at J, with 17 bases between. Germline-derived CDR1 and CDR2 are PRHDT and FYEKMQ (reference sequence). The CDR3 is made up of 15 amino acids. CDR3 region: CASSFRVARAAEAFF. CDR3 in DNA: TGTGCCAGCAGCTTTAGGGTGGCGCGGGCCGCTGAAGCTTTCTTT. Complete variable domain (other parts from reference TRBV13 and TRBJ1-1): AAGVIQSPRHLIKEKRETATLKCYPIPRHDTVYWYQQGPGQDPQFLISFYEKMQSDKGSIPDRFSAQQFSDYHSELNMSSLELGDSALYFCASSFRVARAAEAFFGQGTRLTVV.

This chain joins TRBV2 and TRBJ1-1; unclear D gene. The CDR3 runs to 14 residues. Between the trimmed V and J ends, which lost 6 bases and 3 bases, there was a span of 14 bases. CDR1 SNHLY and CDR2 FYNNEI come from the germline V gene. The CDR3 loop reads CASRLTVADTEAFF. CDR3 in DNA: TGTGCCAGCAGATTGACCGTGGCGGACACTGAAGCTTTCTTT.

J is TRBJ2-3 and V is TRBV6-6, with TRBD2 matching 15 bases. The CDR3 is 15 residues long. Germline V gene lookup returns CDR1 MNHNY and CDR2 SVGAGI (reference sequence). Trimming cost V 6 bases and J 5 bases; bases outside gene matches: 3. The CDR3 nucleotides read TGTGCCAGCAGGCCGGGACTAGCGGGAGGAGATACGCAGTATTTT. The encoded protein is CASRPGLAGGDTQYF.

This sequence joins TRBV4-2 and TRBJ2-1, with 14 nucleotides matching TRBD2. Germline CDR1 and CDR2: LGHNA and YNFKEQ. This CDR3 has 19 residues. The V gene end was trimmed by 4 bases and the J gene end by 9 bases; junction bases not matched to a gene: 17. The CDR3: CASSRRGMTSGGAFGEQFF. Written as DNA, the CDR3 is TGTGCCAGCAGCCGGAGGGGCATGACTAGCGGGGGGGCTTTCGGTGAGCAGTTCTTC.

The chain has TRBV6-5 and TRBJ2-3, with a tentative D call TRBD2 (6 bases). Germline V CDR1 and CDR2: MNHEY, SVGAGI. The CDR3 is made up of 16 amino acids. Deletions cut 0 bases from V and 1 base from J, with 11 bases between. The CDR3 is CASSYSPGAGTDTQYF. The CDR3 coding sequence is TGTGCCAGCAGTTACTCCCCGGGAGCGGGCACAGATACGCAGTATTTT.

The chain has TRBV6-5 and TRBJ1-1, with 11 bases lining up with TRBD1. The germline gives CDR1 MNHEY, CDR2 SVGAGI. CDR3 size: 15 residues. The V segment lost 6 bases and the J segment 6 bases; nucleotides outside the gene matches: 9. The CDR3, as DNA: TGTGCCAGCAGAAACCCGGGACAGGGGGGGTCTGAAGCTTTCTTT. Translated: CASRNPGQGGSEAFF.

This chain joins TRBV2 and TRBJ2-7; 13 nucleotides line up with TRBD2. The trim removed 7 bases at V and 7 bases at J, leaving 10 bases unmatched. Germline values: CDR1 SNHLY, CDR2 FYNNEI. This CDR3 is 15 amino acids long. This CDR3 reads CASTRTSGGQGEQYF. The CDR3 bases are TGTGCCAGCACCCGGACTAGCGGGGGCCAGGGGGAGCAGTACTTC.

This clone appeared a few times. The V gene is TRBV12-3 or TRBV12-4, the J gene TRBJ1-1; the D is unclear. The CDR3 runs to 13 residues. Trimming removed 3 bases at V and 7 bases at J, with 12 bases between. As DNA, the CDR3 is TGTGCCAGCAGTTTCGGTCGGAGACGTGAAGCTTTCTTT. It translates to CASSFGRRREAFF.

The J gene is TRBJ1-4, the V gene TRBV2, with no clear D. CDR1 SNHLY and CDR2 FYNNEI come from the germline V gene. The CDR3 spans 12 residues. Trimming stripped 1 base from V and 8 bases from J, with 5 bases between. CDR3 sequence reads: CASSEGGEKLFF. DNA of the CDR3: TGTGCCAGCAGTGAAGGAGGAGAAAAACTGTTTTTT.

V usage is TRBV10-2 and J usage is TRBJ1-2, with 8 nucleotides matching TRBD1. This CDR3 has 13 amino acids. The germline CDR1 and CDR2 sequences are WSHSY and SAAADI. V lost 6 bases to trimming and J lost 3 bases; unmatched junction nucleotides: 3. Here the CDR3 DNA reads TGCGCCAGCAGCAACAGGGGGGACTATGGCTACACCTTC. Amino acid sequence: CASSNRGDYGYTF.

The chain links TRBV19 to TRBJ2-7, with a tentative D call TRBD1 (7 bases). The CDR3 spans 14 residues. CDR1 is LNHDA and CDR2 is SQIVND in the germline V gene (reference sequence). With 8 bases removed from V and 3 bases from J, the gap between germline ends came to 17 bases. CDR3: CASAGGQNFYEQYF. In DNA form, the CDR3 reads TGTGCCAGTGCCGGGGGACAGAACTTCTACGAGCAGTACTTC. Full variable domain (remainder filled in from reference TRBV19 and TRBJ2-7): DGGITQSPKYLFRKEGQNVTLSCEQNLNHDAMYWYRQDPGQGLRLIYYSQIVNDFQKGDIAEGYSVSREKKESFPLTVTSAQKNPTAFYLCASAGGQNFYEQYFGPGTRLTVT.

The CDR3 DNA reads TGTGCCAGCAGCTCGCTAGCGGGAGGGCCCCGAGAGACCCAGTACTTC. Translation: CASSSLAGGPRETQYF. V is TRBV5-5 and J is TRBJ2-5; 12 bases fit TRBD2. This CDR3 region has 16 residues. J lost 4 bases, V lost 3 bases, and 7 bases had no gene match. CDR1 SGHKS and CDR2 YYEKEE come from the germline V gene (reference sequence). Full variable domain (outside the CDR3, taken from reference TRBV5-5 and TRBJ2-5): DAGVTQSPTHLIKTRGQQVTLRCSPISGHKSVSWYQQVLGQGPQFIFQYYEKEERGRGNFPDRFSARQFPNYSSELNVNALLLGDSALYLCASSSLAGGPRETQYFGPGTRLLVL.

The chain has TRBV11-3 and TRBJ2-7, with 9 bases identical to TRBD1. V gave up 6 bases and J gave up 0 bases; unmatched junction bases: 6. The germline V gene has CDR1 SGHNT and CDR2 YENEEA. The CDR3 has 15 residues. For the CDR3, the DNA is TGTGCCAGCAGTCCCGGGACAGGGTACTCCTACGAGCAGTACTTC. This encodes CASSPGTGYSYEQYF.

The chain has TRBV30 and TRBJ2-1; 8 nucleotides line up with TRBD2. Germline loops: CDR1 GTSNPN, CDR2 SVGIG (reference sequence). The CDR3 length is 17 residues. The ends lost 2 bases at V and 4 bases at J; junction bases unmatched: 13. CDR3 amino acids: CAWSHGLAGATYNEQFF. The CDR3 DNA sequence: TGTGCCTGGAGTCACGGGCTAGCGGGCGCGACATACAATGAGCAGTTCTTC.